The 14 T cell receptor beta chains in this list originate from one sample, sequenced in a study of blood T cell repertoires in COVID-19. Using immunoSEQ multiplex PCR, the repertoire was profiled, and TCRdb retains in-frame clones only, with some absent. In the table there are 130,000 to 150,000 clones, around 80% of which are singletons. The sample taken for sequencing was peripheral blood. These receptors originate from a man in his fifties or sixties with active or convalescent COVID-19.

The chain is built from TRBV5-4 and TRBJ1-3, with D hard to call. Per the germline V gene, CDR1 is SGHNT and CDR2 is YYREEE (reference sequence). This CDR3 contains 13 residues. Trimming took off 0 bases at V and 3 bases at J, with 4 bases between the two ends. Written as DNA, the CDR3 is TGTGCCAGCAGCTTGGCCGGTGGAAACACCATATATTTT. It codes for CASSLAGGNTIYF.

The rearrangement joins TRBV4-2 to TRBJ1-2; the D gene is possibly TRBD1 (6 bases). Trimming took 4 bases from V and 3 from J, leaving 21 bases between them. The CDR3 is 17 amino acids. Germline V gene lookup returns CDR1 LGHNA and CDR2 YNFKEQ. The CDR3 bases are TGTGCCAGCAGCCCTCACGAGGGGGGGCGTGTTGACTATGGCTACACCTTC. Its translation is CASSPHEGGRVDYGYTF.

This clone was recorded at least ten times. The V and J genes are TRBV5-1 and TRBJ2-3; no firm D call. V lost 7 bases and J 4 bases, leaving 19 bases between the germline ends. Per the germline V gene, CDR1 is SGHRS and CDR2 is YFSETQ. This CDR3 is built from 15 residues. CDR3 sequence (DNA): TGCGCCAGCTCCTCCGGTGGGCCGACCGCAGATACGCAGTATTTT. Translation gives CASSSGGPTADTQYF.

This sequence joins TRBV4-3 and TRBJ1-2, with 8 bases matching TRBD1. The CDR3 covers 15 residues. V shed 4 bases and J 8 bases; nucleotides not matched to a gene: 12. Germline CDR1 and CDR2: LGHNA and YSLEER. CDR3 residues: CASSPIGQGPRGYTF. The CDR3 DNA sequence: TGCGCCAGCAGCCCTATAGGACAGGGCCCTAGGGGCTACACCTTC.

This CDR3 reads CASSYYEQYF. DNA of the CDR3: TGTGCCAGCAGCTACTACGAGCAGTACTTC. The chain has TRBV6-4 and TRBJ2-7; D remains ambiguous. V was cut by 6 bases and J by 3 bases, with 3 bases left in between. Germline CDR1 and CDR2: MRHNA and SNTAGT. The CDR3 loop spans 10 amino acids.

The rearrangement links TRBV4-3 to TRBJ1-1; no reliable D call. This CDR3 is built from 15 residues. CDR1 LGHNA and CDR2 YSLEER come from the germline V gene. V was clipped by 4 bases and J by 3 bases, with 15 bases between them. This chain's CDR3 is CASSPSLRGDTEAFF. The CDR3 DNA follows: TGCGCCAGCAGCCCCTCGCTCCGGGGTGACACTGAAGCTTTCTTT.

The V call is TRBV18, the J call TRBJ1-2, with D hard to call. Germline lookup yields CDR1 KGHSH and CDR2 LQKENI. V was trimmed by 0 bases and J by 5 bases, leaving 7 bases between them. The CDR3 contains 13 residues. This chain's CDR3 is CASSPPSVYGYTF. The CDR3 bases are TGTGCCAGCTCACCACCCTCTGTGTATGGCTACACCTTC.

The gene calls are TRBV19 and TRBJ2-3; D is unclear. Germline V gene lookup returns CDR1 LNHDA and CDR2 SQIVND (reference sequence). V lost 8 bases, J lost 2 bases, and 14 bases lay in between. The CDR3 loop spans 14 amino acids. CDR3 region: CASGNRVPTDTQYF. CDR3 DNA: TGTGCCAGTGGCAACCGGGTCCCCACAGATACGCAGTATTTT.

V gene TRBV30 combines with J gene TRBJ2-3; 7 bases are shared with TRBD1. CDR1 GTSNPN and CDR2 SVGIG come from the germline V gene (reference sequence). The V and J ends lost 4 bases and 0 bases, in that order; junction bases with no gene match: 7. The CDR3 has 15 residues. CDR3 in DNA: TGTGCCTGGAACCCGGGACAGTCTAGCACAGATACGCAGTATTTT. Translating gives CAWNPGQSSTDTQYF.

DNA for the CDR3: TGTGCCAGCAGCTCGGGGTTTTACGAGCAGTACTTC. This translates into CASSSGFYEQYF. The chain carries TRBV7-2 and TRBJ2-7; tentative D call: TRBD2 (5 bases). From germline, CDR1 is SGHTA and CDR2 FQGNSA. V was clipped by 4 bases and J by 4 bases, with 8 bases between them. The CDR3 is made up of 12 amino acids.

The chain recombines TRBV19 with TRBJ1-5; TRBD1 matches at 7 bases. CDR1 is LNHDA and CDR2 is SQIVND in the germline V gene (reference sequence). Unmatched junction bases numbered 2, after V lost 3 bases and J lost 0 bases. The CDR3 length is 15 residues. In DNA, the CDR3 is TGTGCCAGTAGTATTCGGACAGGTAGCAATCAGCCCCAGCATTTT. Encoded protein: CASSIRTGSNQPQHF. Drawing the rest from reference TRBV19 and TRBJ1-5, the complete variable domain is DGGITQSPKYLFRKEGQNVTLSCEQNLNHDAMYWYRQDPGQGLRLIYYSQIVNDFQKGDIAEGYSVSREKKESFPLTVTSAQKNPTAFYLCASSIRTGSNQPQHFGDGTRLSIL.

This clone has only one observation. The chain has TRBV27 and TRBJ1-5, with D uncertain. With 4 bases removed from V and 4 bases from J, the gap between germline ends came to 5 bases. CDR3 length: 12 residues. The germline gives CDR1 MNHEY, CDR2 SMNVEV (reference sequence). CDR3 DNA: TGTGCCAGCAGTTCCTTTAATCAGCCCCAGCATTTT. Translation: CASSSFNQPQHF.

V is TRBV5-1 and J is TRBJ2-7; TRBD2 aligns across 15 bases. Losses at the gene ends were 3 bases for V and 6 bases for J; bases not matched to a gene: 7. CDR1 and CDR2 (germline): SGHRS, YFSETQ. This CDR3 is 16 amino acids long. The CDR3 sequence: CASSWTSGRVVREQYF. CDR3 DNA: TGCGCCAGCAGCTGGACTAGCGGGAGGGTGGTGCGCGAGCAGTACTTC. Filled out from reference TRBV5-1 and TRBJ2-7, the complete variable domain reads KAGVTQTPRYLIKTRGQQVTLSCSPISGHRSVSWYQQTPGQGLQFLFEYFSETQRNKGNFPGRFSGRQFSNSRSEMNVSTLELGDSALYLCASSWTSGRVVREQYFGPGTRLTVT.

V gene TRBV24-1 combines with J gene TRBJ2-3; D perhaps matches TRBD2 (5 bases). Deletions cut 3 bases from V and 4 bases from J, with 13 bases between. Germline V gives CDR1 KGHDR, CDR2 SFDVKD. CDR3 length: 15 amino acids. The DNA of the CDR3 is TGTGCCACCAGTGATCCTAGCTCCCCGGCAGATACGCAGTATTTT. Its translation: CATSDPSSPADTQYF.